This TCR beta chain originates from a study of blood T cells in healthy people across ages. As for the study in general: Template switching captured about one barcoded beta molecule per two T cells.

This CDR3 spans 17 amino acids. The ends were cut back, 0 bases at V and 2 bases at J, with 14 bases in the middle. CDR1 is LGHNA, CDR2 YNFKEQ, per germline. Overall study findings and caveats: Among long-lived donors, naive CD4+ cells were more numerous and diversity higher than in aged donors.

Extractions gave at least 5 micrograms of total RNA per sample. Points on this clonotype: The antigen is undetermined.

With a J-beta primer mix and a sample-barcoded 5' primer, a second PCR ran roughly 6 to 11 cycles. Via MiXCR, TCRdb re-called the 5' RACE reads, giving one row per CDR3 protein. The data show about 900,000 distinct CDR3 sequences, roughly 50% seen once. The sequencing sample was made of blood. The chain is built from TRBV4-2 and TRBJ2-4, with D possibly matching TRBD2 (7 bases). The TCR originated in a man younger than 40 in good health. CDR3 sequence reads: CASSQDGGGAPKNIQYF. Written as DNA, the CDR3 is TGTGCCAGCAGCCAAGACGGAGGGGGGGCCCCCAAAAACATTCAGTACTTC.